The 14 T cell receptor beta chains in this list originate from one sample, sequenced in a study of blood T cell repertoires in COVID-19. The table came from immunoSEQ multiplex PCR; TCRdb's copy has only in-frame clones and leaves some out. Of over 300,000 clones in the sample, around 89% were seen once. The sample was peripheral blood. The receptors here all came from a man between 35 and 55 years old with acute or convalescent COVID-19.

This rearrangement joins TRBV3-1 (or the pseudogene TRBV3-2) to TRBJ1-2; a weak D match, TRBD1 (5 bases). Germline V lookup: CDR1 LGHDT, CDR2 YNNKEL (reference sequence). V lost 2 bases and J 7 bases, leaving 11 bases between the germline ends. The CDR3 has 13 residues. The CDR3 region is CASSQSGESGYTF. CDR3 DNA: TGTGCCAGCAGCCAATCGGGGGAGAGTGGCTACACCTTC.

The rearrangement joins TRBV7-3 to TRBJ2-1, with 8 bases that match TRBD2. The junction had 17 bases not matched to a gene; V was cut back by 2 bases and J by 8 bases. CDR1 is SGHTA and CDR2 is FQGTGA in the germline V gene. This CDR3 spans 18 amino acids. CDR3 residues: CASSLPNIFGRAGDEQFF. The CDR3 DNA is TGTGCCAGCAGCTTACCTAACATATTCGGGAGAGCGGGAGATGAGCAGTTCTTC.

The genes are TRBV11-2 and TRBJ2-7; 11 positions match TRBD2. The germline CDR1 and CDR2 sequences are SGHAT and FQNNGV. The length of the CDR3 is 17 residues. With 2 bases clipped from V and 6 bases from J, the junction kept 12 bases outside the gene matches. CDR3 region: CASSLRSIAGGPVEQYF. CDR3 DNA: TGTGCCAGCAGCTTACGTTCGATAGCGGGAGGGCCGGTCGAGCAGTACTTC.

In nucleotides, the CDR3 is TGTGCCAGCAGCGAAAATTCCTGGGAGACAGGGAGTCAGCCCCAGCATTTT. Encoded protein: CASSENSWETGSQPQHF. J is TRBJ1-5 and V is TRBV7-8; 7 bases are a match to TRBD1. CDR1 is SGHVS, CDR2 FQNEAQ, per germline. V lost 5 bases to trimming and J lost 6 bases; unmatched junction nucleotides: 16. CDR3 length equals 17 residues.

The rearrangement joins TRBV3-1 (or the pseudogene TRBV3-2) to TRBJ2-7; D might be TRBD2 (6 bases). The CDR3 is 14 residues long. Per the germline V gene, CDR1 is LGHDT and CDR2 is YNNKEL (reference sequence). The V end lost 0 bases, the J end lost 5 bases, and 11 bases lay between the germline ends. CDR3 in DNA: TGTGCCAGCAGCCAAGATTCGGAGGGTAACGAGCAGTACTTC. Its protein is CASSQDSEGNEQYF.

The chain joins TRBV2 to TRBJ1-4; D ambiguous. This CDR3 comprises 15 residues. Germline values: CDR1 SNHLY, CDR2 FYNNEI. Trimming stripped 0 bases from V and 0 bases from J, with 5 bases between. CDR3 in amino acids: CASSEARATNEKLFF. In DNA, the CDR3 is TGTGCCAGCAGTGAAGCACGAGCAACTAATGAAAAACTGTTTTTT.

CDR3 residues: CASSLGQTIDEKLFF. DNA for the CDR3: TGTGCCAGTAGCCTCGGACAGACAATAGATGAAAAACTGTTTTTT. This chain links TRBV19 with TRBJ1-4; the D gene is possibly TRBD1 (6 bases). Germline CDR1 LNHDA, CDR2 SQIVND (reference sequence). V was clipped by 6 bases and J by 6 bases, with 17 bases between them. The CDR3 has 15 residues. Supplemented by reference TRBV19 and TRBJ1-4, the full variable domain reads DGGITQSPKYLFRKEGQNVTLSCEQNLNHDAMYWYRQDPGQGLRLIYYSQIVNDFQKGDIAEGYSVSREKKESFPLTVTSAQKNPTAFYLCASSLGQTIDEKLFFGSGTQLSVL.

The V and J genes are TRBV19 and TRBJ1-2; TRBD1 aligns across 8 bases. Per germline, CDR1 LNHDA and CDR2 SQIVND (reference sequence). This CDR3 comprises 17 residues. Trimming at V came to 3 bases and at J to 0 bases, leaving 9 bases not matched to a gene. CDR3 sequence reads: CASSMVTGVAANYGYTF. CDR3 coding DNA: TGTGCCAGTAGTATGGTGACAGGGGTCGCTGCTAACTATGGCTACACCTTC.

The chain links TRBV6-6 to TRBJ1-1, with D tentatively TRBD1 (5 bases). V lost 0 bases to trimming and J lost 4 bases, with 12 bases between them. This CDR3 is 15 amino acids long. Germline V lookup: CDR1 MNHNY, CDR2 SVGAGI (reference sequence). CDR3 sequence reads: CASSYSKGEVTEAFF. The CDR3 DNA reads as TGTGCCAGCAGTTACTCGAAAGGGGAAGTCACTGAAGCTTTCTTT.

The CDR3 coding sequence is TGTGCCACCAGCAGCATGTTACAGGGGGCTCAATATGGCTACACCTTC. It is translated as CATSSMLQGAQYGYTF. The chain joins TRBV15 to TRBJ1-2, with 9 bases lining up with TRBD1. Germline CDR1 and CDR2: LNHNV and YYDKDF (reference sequence). The CDR3 is 16 amino acids. The junction had 10 bases not matched to a gene; V was cut back by 3 bases and J by 5 bases.

This chain uses TRBV27 with TRBJ1-1; possibly TRBD1 for D (5 bases). Germline CDR1 and CDR2: MNHEY and SMNVEV (reference sequence). There are 13 residues in the CDR3. V was pared by 3 bases and J by 11 bases, with 16 bases between. CDR3 region: CASSLGQGSPAFF. Written as DNA, the CDR3 is TGTGCCAGCAGTTTGGGGCAGGGATCTCCGGCTTTCTTT.

V is TRBV12-3 or TRBV12-4 and J is TRBJ1-1; D is uncertain. V gave up 3 bases and J gave up 6 bases, with 8 bases separating them. The CDR3 spans 12 residues. The CDR3 bases are TGTGCCAGCAGTTTTTGGGGAGCTGAAGCTTTCTTT. Translating gives CASSFWGAEAFF.

On this clone itself: A junction boundary mismatches the germline segment, possibly from a read error. The V gene is TRBV7-7, the J gene TRBJ2-2, with 9 bases lining up with TRBD2. This CDR3 region has 16 residues. Germline CDR1 and CDR2: SSHAT and FNYEAQ (reference sequence). The CDR3 sequence: CASSLAAGGNTGELFF. In DNA form, the CDR3 reads TGTGCTAGCAGCTTAGCAGCGGGGGGGAACACCGGGGAGCTGTTTTTT.

The CDR3 here is CASSQAKTGTGQETQYF. DNA for the CDR3: TGCGCCAGCAGCCAAGCCAAAACCGGGACAGGTCAAGAGACCCAGTACTTC. This chain uses TRBV4-1 with TRBJ2-5; 8 bases agree with TRBD1. This CDR3 has 17 residues. Unmatched junction bases numbered 9, after V lost 1 base and J lost 2 bases. The V gene's germline CDR1 is MGHRA and CDR2 YSYEKL.